These 23 T cell receptor beta chains share one sample of origin, sequenced in a study of response to subunit inactivated influenza vaccine. TCRdb used MiXCR to reprocess the RT-PCR reads, holding one entry per CDR3 protein. The table shows under 200,000 distinct CDR3 sequences, with around 9.9% occurring only once. This specimen consisted of non-naive T cells sorted from PBMCs, obtained roughly 48 days after vaccination. These receptors came from a man between 50 and 59 years old who received an inactivated influenza vaccine.

This clonotype was seen a few times. The J gene is TRBJ1-1, the V gene TRBV7-2, with D unclear. The germline CDR1 and CDR2 sequences are SGHTA and FQGNSA. The V gene lost 7 bases and the J gene lost 0 bases, with 12 bases spanning the gap. This CDR3 is built from 14 residues. The chain's CDR3 is CASTLSNMNTEAFF. As DNA, the CDR3 is TGTGCCAGCACCCTCAGTAATATGAACACTGAAGCTTTCTTT.

The rearrangement uses TRBV5-1 and TRBJ2-7, with unresolved D. The CDR3 has 12 amino acids. Per germline, CDR1 SGHRS and CDR2 YFSETQ. The V end lost 6 bases, the J end lost 7 bases, and 14 bases lay between the germline ends. CDR3 amino acids: CASKETVGEQYF. The CDR3, as DNA: TGCGCCAGCAAGGAGACCGTGGGGGAGCAGTACTTC.

The J gene is TRBJ2-5, the V gene TRBV6-1; D gene unclear. Germline V gives CDR1 MNHNS, CDR2 SASEGT. The CDR3 length is 14 residues. The V gene lost 6 bases and the J gene lost 1 base, with 12 bases spanning the gap. The CDR3 here is CASRLRTFQETQYF. CDR3 nucleotides: TGTGCCAGCAGACTACGTACATTCCAAGAGACCCAGTACTTC.

The chain links TRBV12-3 or TRBV12-4 to TRBJ2-2; 10 nucleotides align to TRBD2. This CDR3 contains 15 residues. Trimming cost V 7 bases and J 1 base; bases outside gene matches: 3. The CDR3 protein is CASNVAGGNTGELFF. The CDR3 coding sequence is TGTGCCAGCAACGTAGCGGGAGGGAACACCGGGGAGCTGTTTTTT.

This clonotype was detected many times. The chain couples TRBV10-2 to TRBJ2-1; TRBD2 aligns across 12 bases. The length of the CDR3 is 19 residues. Germline V gives CDR1 WSHSY, CDR2 SAAADI. V shed 0 bases, J shed 4 bases, and the junction held 10 bases outside the gene matches. Here the CDR3 DNA reads TGCGCCAGCAGTGAGTCGGGGAGGACTAGCGGGATTAATTACAATGAGCAGTTCTTC. Translated: CASSESGRTSGINYNEQFF.

This clonotype was counted a few times. The V call is TRBV6-2 or TRBV6-3, the J call TRBJ1-2; D not resolved. CDR1 and CDR2 from the germline V gene are MNHEY and SVGEGT. With 5 bases removed from V and 2 bases from J, the gap between germline ends came to 12 bases. This CDR3 has 14 amino acids. The CDR3 region has the DNA TGTGCCAGCAGTCCTACCCCCGTGAACTATGGCTACACCTTC. Its translation is CASSPTPVNYGYTF.

This clonotype was detected a few times. The J gene is TRBJ2-7, the V gene TRBV7-8; D may be TRBD2 (6 bases). The germline V and J ends were trimmed by 2 bases and 7 bases, with 21 bases remaining between them. The CDR3 length is 16 residues. Germline V lookup: CDR1 SGHVS, CDR2 FQNEAQ. For the CDR3, the DNA is TGTGCCAGCAGCTTATCGGGCGCTAGCGAGGGTAGGGAGCAGTACTTC. Its translation: CASSLSGASEGREQYF.

The sample holds many counts of this clonotype. This chain uses TRBV19 with TRBJ2-1; 7 bases line up with TRBD2. The ends lost 8 bases at V and 3 bases at J; junction bases unmatched: 10. The CDR3 length is 15 residues. The germline gives CDR1 LNHDA, CDR2 SQIVND (reference sequence). The CDR3 protein is CASRDRDYLYNEQFF. The CDR3 bases are TGTGCCAGTCGGGACCGGGACTACCTCTACAATGAGCAGTTCTTC.

This sequence joins TRBV7-9 and TRBJ2-3; 11 nucleotides align to TRBD1. Germline values: CDR1 SEHNR, CDR2 FQNEAQ (reference sequence). The CDR3 covers 16 residues. V lost 2 bases to trimming and J lost 0 bases; unmatched junction nucleotides: 1. The CDR3 bases are TGTGCCAGCAGCTTATGGACAGGGGGCAGCACAGATACGCAGTATTTT. This codes for CASSLWTGGSTDTQYF.

The V and J genes are TRBV20-1 and TRBJ2-3, with D unclear. Trimming shortened V by 5 bases and J by 4 bases, and 10 bases separated the two germline ends. Germline CDR1 is DFQATT and CDR2 is SNEGSKA (reference sequence). This CDR3 region has 12 residues. The CDR3 DNA sequence: TGCAGTGCTCCGACACGGGCAGATACGCAGTATTTT. Protein product: CSAPTRADTQYF.

CDR3 protein: CASSLAATSGVETQYF. The DNA for the CDR3 is TGCGCCAGCAGCTTGGCCGCCACTAGCGGGGTAGAGACCCAGTACTTC. This chain joins TRBV5-1 and TRBJ2-5; the match to TRBD2 covers 10 bases. Losses at the gene ends were 0 bases for V and 4 bases for J; bases not matched to a gene: 6. The CDR3 extends over 16 amino acids. Germline V gene data show CDR1 as SGHRS and CDR2 as YFSETQ.

This clonotype has a count of ten or more. The gene calls are TRBV5-1 and TRBJ2-1; D is unclear. V was trimmed by 0 bases and J by 0 bases, leaving 7 bases between them. The CDR3 is made up of 15 amino acids. The germline V gene encodes CDR1 SGHRS and CDR2 YFSETQ. As DNA, the CDR3 is TGCGCCAGCAGCTTGGGGCAGGTCTCCTACAATGAGCAGTTCTTC. This gives the protein CASSLGQVSYNEQFF.

This clonotype was observed a few times. The chain links TRBV6-2 or TRBV6-3 to TRBJ2-7, with a weak D call TRBD1 (6 bases). Per the germline V gene, CDR1 is MNHEY and CDR2 is SVGEGT. V gave up 10 bases and J gave up 1 base, with 17 bases separating them. This CDR3 is built from 14 residues. CDR3 amino acids: CATKRQAASYEQYF. CDR3 sequence (DNA): TGTGCCACCAAAAGACAGGCCGCTTCCTACGAGCAGTACTTC.

J is TRBJ2-6 and V is TRBV3-1; no clear D gene. The CDR3 extends over 16 amino acids. Trimming cost V 1 base and J 2 bases, with 9 bases left between them. CDR1 is LGHDT and CDR2 is YNNKEL in the germline V gene (reference sequence). CDR3 DNA sequence: TGTGCCAGCAGCCAAGCCGGTTCACCTGGGGCCAACGTCCTGACTTTC. Amino acid sequence: CASSQAGSPGANVLTF.

V gene TRBV3-1 combines with J gene TRBJ1-2; D is undetermined. Germline CDR1 reads LGHDT; CDR2 reads YNNKEL (reference sequence). The CDR3 contains 14 residues. The V and J ends lost 4 bases and 5 bases respectively, with 14 bases between them. The CDR3 DNA reads as TGTGCCAGCAGCCCCCCCGCAGGCGAATATGGCTACACCTTC. Translating gives CASSPPAGEYGYTF.

The chain carries TRBV11-1 and TRBJ2-3; 11 bases are shared with TRBD2. The CDR3 consists of 20 residues. In germline, CDR1 is SGHAT, CDR2 FQDESV (reference sequence). V was clipped by 5 bases and J by 3 bases; unmatched bases: 19. The CDR3 DNA reads TGTGCCAGCAGCCGCCCTTCTCTTAGCGGGAGGGCCGAGGTGACAGATACGCAGTATTTT. Protein product: CASSRPSLSGRAEVTDTQYF.

The rearrangement uses TRBV12-3 or TRBV12-4 and TRBJ1-5, with 9 bases that match TRBD1. The CDR3 is 14 residues long. J gave up 8 bases and V 6 bases, and 8 bases lay outside the gene matches. Here the CDR3 reads CASRLTGGAEPQHF. CDR3 DNA sequence: TGTGCCAGCAGACTAACAGGGGGCGCGGAGCCCCAGCATTTT.

This clonotype was observed a handful of times. The V call is TRBV11-1, the J call TRBJ2-1, with 11 nucleotides matching TRBD2. The CDR3 length is 15 residues. V lost 5 bases, J lost 9 bases, and 9 bases stayed unmatched. Germline V lookup: CDR1 SGHAT, CDR2 FQDESV (reference sequence). CDR3 sequence reads: CASSHRTSGWGEQFF. CDR3 sequence (DNA): TGTGCCAGCAGCCACCGGACTAGCGGGTGGGGTGAGCAGTTCTTC.

In this sample, this clonotype turned up a few times. The chain combines TRBV20-1 with TRBJ2-1; D gene unclear. CDR1 and CDR2 (germline): DFQATT, SNEGSKA (reference sequence). Deletions cut 6 bases from V and 10 bases from J, with 13 bases between. This CDR3 has 11 amino acids. This CDR3 reads CSAIWDLEQFF. Here the CDR3 DNA reads TGCAGTGCAATTTGGGATTTGGAGCAGTTCTTC.

This clonotype has at least ten counts. The chain is built from TRBV12-3 or TRBV12-4 and TRBJ1-4; tentatively, D is TRBD1 (5 bases). V lost 2 bases and J lost 5, with 15 bases in between. The CDR3 length is 16 residues. CDR3 residues: CASSLSGARGNEKLFF. As DNA, the CDR3 is TGTGCCAGCAGTTTATCCGGGGCCCGGGGGAATGAAAAACTGTTTTTT.

This clonotype was observed a few times. DNA for the CDR3: TGCGCCAGCTGGTCCTACAATGAGCAGTTCTTC. It yields the protein CASWSYNEQFF. The genes are TRBV10-2 and TRBJ2-1; D remains ambiguous. Germline lookup yields CDR1 WSHSY and CDR2 SAAADI. CDR3 length equals 11 residues. Trimming removed 8 bases from V and 1 base from J, with 3 bases in between.

The chain is built from TRBV14 and TRBJ1-1, with no clear D. Per germline, CDR1 SGHDN and CDR2 FVKESK. Trimming took off 0 bases at V and 7 bases at J, with 3 bases between the two ends. The CDR3 is 11 amino acids. This chain's CDR3 is CASSQDSEAFF. The CDR3 nucleotides read TGTGCCAGCAGCCAAGATAGTGAAGCTTTCTTT.

Ten or more counts support this clonotype. This sequence joins TRBV15 and TRBJ2-3; TRBD2 agrees at 9 bases. Per the germline V gene, CDR1 is LNHNV and CDR2 is YYDKDF (reference sequence). V lost 0 bases to trimming and J lost 3 bases; unmatched junction nucleotides: 4. The CDR3 consists of 16 residues. The CDR3 region is CATSRDLLAGTDTQYF. DNA for the CDR3: TGTGCCACCAGCAGAGATTTGCTAGCGGGGACAGATACGCAGTATTTT.